These 4 T cell receptor beta chains were all obtained from the same sample, sequenced in a study of cytomegalovirus exposure and HLA in healthy donors. Primers included in the PCR were 60 Vbeta and 13 Jbeta primers. Some clones are missing from TCRdb's copy, which holds only in-frame ones; the method was immunoSEQ multiplex PCR. This repertoire includes around 55,000 clones. The sample taken for sequencing was PBMCs. These receptors were obtained from a man aged 45-60 years in good health and CMV-seropositive.

The V call is TRBV28, the J call TRBJ2-6; D gene unclear. V dropped 10 bases and J dropped 0 bases, with 4 bases sitting between them. The CDR3 sequence is 12 residues long. Germline V gene sequence: CDR1 MDHEN, CDR2 SYDVKM. CDR3 loop: CAKPSGANVLTF. The CDR3 bases are TGTGCCAAGCCCTCTGGGGCCAACGTCCTGACTTTC. The full variable domain, rest sourced from reference TRBV28 and TRBJ2-6, is DVKVTQSSRYLVKRTGEKVFLECVQDMDHENMFWYRQDPGLGLRLIYFSYDVKMKEKGDIPEGYSVSREKKERFSLILESASTNQTSMYLCAKPSGANVLTFGAGSRLTVL.

This chain connects TRBV5-4 to TRBJ2-5; possibly TRBD2 for D (6 bases). V shed 3 bases and J shed 5 bases, with 8 bases lying between them. Per germline, CDR1 SGHNT and CDR2 YYREEE (reference sequence). The CDR3 is made up of 12 amino acids. The CDR3 loop is CASSWGEETQYF. The CDR3 DNA reads TGTGCCAGCAGCTGGGGGGAGGAGACCCAGTACTTC.

The rearrangement links TRBV28 to TRBJ1-2; D gene unclear. The V gene lost 4 bases and the J gene lost 4 bases, with 7 bases spanning the gap. Germline V gene lookup returns CDR1 MDHEN and CDR2 SYDVKM. The CDR3 extends over 12 amino acids. CDR3 in DNA: TGTGCCAGCAGTTCTTACTTCTATGGCTACACCTTC. It specifies CASSSYFYGYTF.

The genes are TRBV5-1 and TRBJ2-3; TRBD2 agrees at 12 bases. The V gene end was trimmed by 4 bases and the J gene end by 1 base; junction bases not matched to a gene: 13. The CDR3 runs 19 residues. Germline-derived CDR1 and CDR2 are SGHRS and YFSETQ. The CDR3 DNA sequence: TGCGCCAGCAGCCCGGGCTCTAGCGGGAGGGCATCCCGCACAGATACGCAGTATTTT. This encodes CASSPGSSGRASRTDTQYF. Supplemented by reference TRBV5-1 and TRBJ2-3, the full variable domain reads KAGVTQTPRYLIKTRGQQVTLSCSPISGHRSVSWYQQTPGQGLQFLFEYFSETQRNKGNFPGRFSGRQFSNSRSEMNVSTLELGDSALYLCASSPGSSGRASRTDTQYFGPGTRLTVL.